This T cell receptor beta chain derives from a study of cytomegalovirus exposure and HLA in healthy donors. Study conclusions and caveats: Clonal expansion was found to be greater in HLA-associated TCR beta chains than in equally common others in a later analysis. The productive fraction for most TCR beta V segments was about 90% or about 30% in an earlier analysis. Some highly shared sequence variants likely arose as a pipeline artifact. Later genetic work tied a missense DCLRE1C variant to beta-chain V and J trimming.

With regard to this clone: Its antigen is unknown.

The study ran its PCR with 60 Vbeta and 13 Jbeta primers. Libraries were prepared by immunoSEQ multiplex PCR; TCRdb keeps only in-frame clonotypes and omits some of them. In the table there are 200,000 or so clones, about 81% of which are singletons. This CDR3 spans 15 amino acids. The germline gives CDR1 SGHNT, CDR2 YENEEA. V lost 2 bases to trimming and J lost 4 bases; unmatched junction nucleotides: 5. The sequenced material came from PBMCs. The chain recombines TRBV11-3 with TRBJ2-3; 8 nucleotides line up with TRBD2. The sequence was collected from a woman aged 18-29 years in good health and CMV-seropositive. The CDR3 is CASSLRRGAADTQYF. DNA of the CDR3: TGTGCCAGCAGCTTAAGGCGGGGGGCGGCAGATACGCAGTATTTT.